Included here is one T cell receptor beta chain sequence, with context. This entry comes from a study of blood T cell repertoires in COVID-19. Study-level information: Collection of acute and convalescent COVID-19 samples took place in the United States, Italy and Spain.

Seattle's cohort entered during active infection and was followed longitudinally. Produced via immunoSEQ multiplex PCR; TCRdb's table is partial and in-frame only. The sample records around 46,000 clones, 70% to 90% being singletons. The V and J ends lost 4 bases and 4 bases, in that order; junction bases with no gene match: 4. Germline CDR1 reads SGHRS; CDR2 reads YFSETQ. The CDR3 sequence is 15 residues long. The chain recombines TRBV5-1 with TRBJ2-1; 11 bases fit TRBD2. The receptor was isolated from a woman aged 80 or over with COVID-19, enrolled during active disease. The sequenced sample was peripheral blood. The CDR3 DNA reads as TGCGCCAGCAGCCAGGGACTAGCGGTATACAATGAGCAGTTCTTC. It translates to CASSQGLAVYNEQFF.